Listed below are T cell receptor beta chains from one sample, sequenced in a study of T cell repertoires in cytomegalovirus infection. No antigen is known for these receptors. TCRdb ran MiXCR on the reads and lists one entry per CDR3 protein. The sample yields 650,000 to 900,000 distinct CDR3 sequences, about 31% seen once. Sequences were derived from cultured CD8+ T cells from PBMCs, sampled from culture after CMV antigen stimulation. Receptors were obtained from a human donor in good health (CMV status not recorded). Some clones in this sample may be carry-over from other donors' samples. Each CDR3 is given with its conserved first and last residue. A D gene is named only where the DNA matches it firmly. A clone size is listed for some rows: how often the clone was seen (once, few, many), or a class if it is expanded.

d_gene | len | j_gene | v_gene | abundance | CDR3aa | CDR3nt
TRBD2 | 14 | TRBJ2-3 | TRBV6-5 | few | CASSLAGSFDTQYF | TGTGCCAGCAGTTTAGCGGGGTCCTTCGATACGCAGTATTTT
TRBD2 | 12 | TRBJ2-3 | TRBV2 | . | CAIIRGGDTQYF | TGTGCCATCATAAGGGGAGGGGATACGCAGTATTTT
TRBD1 | 14 | TRBJ2-2 | TRBV5-1 | . | CASSSLTGAGELFF | TGCGCCAGCAGCTCCCTGACAGGGGCCGGGGAGCTGTTTTTT
TRBD1 | 15 | TRBJ2-3 | TRBV6-1 | few | CASSEDRGLLDTQYF | TGTGCCAGCAGTGAGGACAGGGGATTGTTGGATACGCAGTATTTT
TRBD1 | 18 | TRBJ1-1 | TRBV5-4 | few | CASSLARTGTGWNTEAFF | TGTGCCAGCAGCTTGGCCCGGACAGGAACAGGCTGGAACACTGAAGCTTTCTTT
. | 15 | TRBJ2-5 | TRBV6-5 | few | CASSYSILMQETQYF | TGTGCCAGCAGTTACTCGATCCTAATGCAAGAGACCCAGTACTTC
. | 13 | TRBJ1-2 | TRBV7-9 | many | CASSFNRADGYTF | TGTGCCAGCAGCTTTAATAGGGCGGATGGCTACACCTTC
. | 13 | TRBJ2-3 | TRBV7-9 | few | CASSSVVPDTQYF | TGTGCCAGCAGCTCCGTGGTCCCAGATACGCAGTATTTT
TRBD1 | 13 | TRBJ1-2 | TRBV28 | . | CASSPRGPHGYTF | TGTGCCAGCAGTCCCAGGGGGCCCCATGGCTACACCTTC
TRBD1 | 16 | TRBJ1-1 | TRBV7-3 | . | CASSPFPGQGRTEAFF | TGTGCCAGCAGCCCCTTCCCCGGACAGGGTCGAACTGAAGCTTTCTTT
. | 16 | TRBJ1-2 | TRBV7-9 | . | CASSDPTDYSNYGYTF | TGTGCCAGCAGCGATCCCACAGACTATTCTAACTATGGCTACACCTTC
TRBD1 | 15 | TRBJ2-1 | TRBV7-8 | many | CASSSDRGLNNEQFF | TGTGCCAGCAGCTCGGACAGGGGGTTAAACAATGAGCAGTTCTTC
. | 14 | TRBJ1-1 | TRBV7-8 | . | CASSLEGINTEAFF | TGTGCCAGCAGCTTAGAGGGGATCAACACTGAAGCTTTCTTT
. | 13 | TRBJ2-5 | TRBV28 | . | CASSPPAGETQYF | TGTGCCAGCAGTCCCCCCGCGGGGGAGACCCAGTACTTC
TRBD2 | 14 | TRBJ2-3 | TRBV14 | . | CASSQALASDTQYF | TGTGCCAGCAGCCAAGCACTAGCGTCCGATACGCAGTATTTT
TRBD1 | 16 | TRBJ2-1 | TRBV6-1 | few | CASSDTDRDGYNEQFF | TGTGCCAGCAGTGATACCGACAGGGATGGGTACAATGAGCAGTTCTTC
. | 16 | TRBJ1-1 | TRBV7-9 | few | CASSYRREAMSPEAFF | TGTGCCAGCAGCTACCGCCGGGAGGCCATGTCACCTGAAGCTTTCTTT
TRBD2 | 13 | TRBJ2-1 | TRBV6-1 | . | CAARISGGPEQFF | TGTGCCGCACGAATCAGCGGGGGGCCGGAGCAGTTCTTC
. | 13 | TRBJ1-2 | TRBV2 | . | CATSRGARYGYTF | TGTGCCACCTCACGGGGGGCGCGATATGGCTACACCTTC
TRBD1 | 14 | TRBJ2-7 | TRBV10-3 | once | CTISKQGTRYEQYF | TGTACCATCAGTAAACAGGGGACCCGCTACGAGCAGTACTTC
TRBD1 | 15 | TRBJ1-1 | TRBV7-4 | . | CANSPRDRGGTEAFF | TGTGCCAACAGCCCCCGGGACAGGGGAGGCACTGAAGCTTTCTTT
. | 13 | TRBJ1-1 | TRBV7-3 | . | CASSPPGAAEAFF | TGTGCCAGCAGCCCCCCAGGAGCTGCTGAAGCTTTCTTT
. | 14 | TRBJ2-3 | TRBV10-1 | . | CASSDSKGTDTQYF | TGCGCCAGCAGTGACTCCAAGGGGACAGATACGCAGTATTTT
. | 15 | TRBJ2-5 | TRBV5-1 | . | CASSPRGGVRETQYF | TGCGCCAGCAGCCCGAGAGGGGGAGTAAGGGAGACCCAGTACTTC
. | 13 | TRBJ1-2 | TRBV12-3/TRBV12-4 | many | CASSSGVRYGYTF | TGTGCCAGCAGTTCGGGGGTGCGCTATGGCTACACCTTC
. | 16 | TRBJ2-5 | TRBV28 | . | CASSLRTIRKGGTQYF | TGTGCCAGCAGTTTACGCACGATACGTAAGGGGGGTACCCAGTACTTC
. | 16 | TRBJ2-6 | TRBV6-5 | few | CASSSLGVGGANVLTF | TGTGCCAGCAGTTCCCTCGGAGTCGGTGGGGCCAACGTCCTGACTTTC